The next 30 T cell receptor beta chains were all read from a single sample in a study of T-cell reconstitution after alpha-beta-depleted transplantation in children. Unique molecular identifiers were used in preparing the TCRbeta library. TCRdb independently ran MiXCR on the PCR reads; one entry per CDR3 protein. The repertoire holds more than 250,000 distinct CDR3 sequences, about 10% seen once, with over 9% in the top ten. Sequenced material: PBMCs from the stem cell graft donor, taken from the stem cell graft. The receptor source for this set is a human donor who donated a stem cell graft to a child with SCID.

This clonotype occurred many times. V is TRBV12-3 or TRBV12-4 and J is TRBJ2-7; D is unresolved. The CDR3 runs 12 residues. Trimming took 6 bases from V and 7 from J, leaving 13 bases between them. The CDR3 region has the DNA TGTGCCAGCAGGATTTCCCTGGGGGAGCAGTACTTC. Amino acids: CASRISLGEQYF.

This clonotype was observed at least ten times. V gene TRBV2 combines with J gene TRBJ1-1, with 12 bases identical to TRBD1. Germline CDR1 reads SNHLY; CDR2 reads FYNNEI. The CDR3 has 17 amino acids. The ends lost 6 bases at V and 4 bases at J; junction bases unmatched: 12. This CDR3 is CASRPGTGGAFITEAFF. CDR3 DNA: TGTGCCAGCAGACCCGGGACAGGGGGCGCATTTATCACTGAAGCTTTCTTT.

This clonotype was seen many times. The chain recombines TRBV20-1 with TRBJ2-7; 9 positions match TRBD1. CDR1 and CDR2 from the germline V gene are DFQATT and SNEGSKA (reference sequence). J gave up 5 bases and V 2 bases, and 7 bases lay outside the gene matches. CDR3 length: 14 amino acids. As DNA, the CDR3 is TGCAGTGCTAGAACCTCCGGGACAGGGAACGAGCAGTACTTC. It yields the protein CSARTSGTGNEQYF.

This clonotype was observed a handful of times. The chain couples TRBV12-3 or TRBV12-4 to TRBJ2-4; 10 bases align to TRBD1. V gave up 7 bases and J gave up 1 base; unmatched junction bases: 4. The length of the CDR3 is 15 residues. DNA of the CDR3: TGTGCCAGCACTCCGGGACAGGGGGCCAAAAACATTCAGTACTTC. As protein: CASTPGQGAKNIQYF.

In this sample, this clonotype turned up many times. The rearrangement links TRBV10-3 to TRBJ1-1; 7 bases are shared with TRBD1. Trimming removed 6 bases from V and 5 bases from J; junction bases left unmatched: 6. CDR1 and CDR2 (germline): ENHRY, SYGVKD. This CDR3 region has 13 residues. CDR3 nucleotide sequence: TGTGCCATCAGAGACAGGGCGGGGACTGAAGCTTTCTTT. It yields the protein CAIRDRAGTEAFF.

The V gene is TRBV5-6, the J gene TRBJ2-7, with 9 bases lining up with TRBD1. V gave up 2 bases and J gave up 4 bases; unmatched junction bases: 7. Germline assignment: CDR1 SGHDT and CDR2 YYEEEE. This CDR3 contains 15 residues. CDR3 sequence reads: CASSFDGTGSYEQYF. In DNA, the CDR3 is TGTGCCAGCAGCTTCGACGGGACAGGGTCATACGAGCAGTACTTC.

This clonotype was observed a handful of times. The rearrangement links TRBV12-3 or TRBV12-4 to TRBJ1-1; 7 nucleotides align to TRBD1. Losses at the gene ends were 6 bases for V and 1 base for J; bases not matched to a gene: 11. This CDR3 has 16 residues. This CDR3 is CASRTVPGGANTEAFF. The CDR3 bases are TGTGCCAGCAGGACAGTCCCAGGGGGAGCGAACACTGAAGCTTTCTTT.

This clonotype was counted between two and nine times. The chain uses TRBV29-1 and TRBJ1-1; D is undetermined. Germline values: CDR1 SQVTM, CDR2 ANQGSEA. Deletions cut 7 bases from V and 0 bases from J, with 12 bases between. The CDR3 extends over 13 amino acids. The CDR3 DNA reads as TGCAGCGGGGCGTTCGGGTTGAACACTGAAGCTTTCTTT. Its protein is CSGAFGLNTEAFF.

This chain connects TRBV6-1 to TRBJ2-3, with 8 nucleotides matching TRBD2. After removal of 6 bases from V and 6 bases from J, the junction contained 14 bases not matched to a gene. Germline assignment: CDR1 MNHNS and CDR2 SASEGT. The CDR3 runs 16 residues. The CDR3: CASRDLSGGLFDTQYF. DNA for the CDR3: TGTGCCAGCAGGGACTTAAGCGGGGGTTTGTTCGATACGCAGTATTTT.

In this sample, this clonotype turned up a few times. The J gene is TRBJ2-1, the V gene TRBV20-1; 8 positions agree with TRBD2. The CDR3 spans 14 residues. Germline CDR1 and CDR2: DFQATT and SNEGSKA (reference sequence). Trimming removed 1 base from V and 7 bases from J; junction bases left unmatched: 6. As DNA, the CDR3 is TGCAGTGCTAGAGTACTAGCGGAGGGGAATGAGCAGTTCTTC. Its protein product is CSARVLAEGNEQFF.

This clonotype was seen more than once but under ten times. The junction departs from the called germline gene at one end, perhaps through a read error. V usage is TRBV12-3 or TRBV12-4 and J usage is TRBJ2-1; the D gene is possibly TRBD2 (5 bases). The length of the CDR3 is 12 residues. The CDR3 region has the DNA TGTGCCAGCAGTTTAGCGCTAGCCCATGAGCTCTTC. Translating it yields CASSLALAHELF.

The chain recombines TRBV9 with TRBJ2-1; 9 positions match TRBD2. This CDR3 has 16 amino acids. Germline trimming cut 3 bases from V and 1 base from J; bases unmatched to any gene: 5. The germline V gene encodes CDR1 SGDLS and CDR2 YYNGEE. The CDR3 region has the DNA TGTGCCAGCAGCGCCTGGGGACTAGCTTCCTACAATGAGCAGTTCTTC. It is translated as CASSAWGLASYNEQFF.

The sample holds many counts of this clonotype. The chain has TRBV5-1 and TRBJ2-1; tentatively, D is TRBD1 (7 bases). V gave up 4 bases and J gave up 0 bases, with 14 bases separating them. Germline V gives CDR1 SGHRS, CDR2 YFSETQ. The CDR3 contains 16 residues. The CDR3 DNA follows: TGCGCCAGCAGCGGAGGGACAGCAAACTCCTACAATGAGCAGTTCTTC. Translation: CASSGGTANSYNEQFF.

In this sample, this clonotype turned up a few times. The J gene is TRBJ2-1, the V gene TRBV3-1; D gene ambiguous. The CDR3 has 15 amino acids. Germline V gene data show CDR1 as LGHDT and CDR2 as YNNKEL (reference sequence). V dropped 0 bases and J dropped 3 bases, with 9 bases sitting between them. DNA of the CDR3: TGTGCCAGCAGCCAAGACGCGGTGAGCTACAATGAGCAGTTCTTC. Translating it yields CASSQDAVSYNEQFF.

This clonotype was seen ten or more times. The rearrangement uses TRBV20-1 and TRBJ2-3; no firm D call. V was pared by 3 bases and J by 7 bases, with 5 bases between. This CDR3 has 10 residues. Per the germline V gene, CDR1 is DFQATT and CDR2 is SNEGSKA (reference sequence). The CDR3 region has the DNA TGCAGTGCTAGTCAGTATACGCAGTATTTT. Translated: CSASQYTQYF.

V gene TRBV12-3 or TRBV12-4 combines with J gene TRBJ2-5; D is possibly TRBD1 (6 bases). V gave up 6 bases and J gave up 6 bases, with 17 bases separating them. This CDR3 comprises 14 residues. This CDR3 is CASRSTGYWQTQYF. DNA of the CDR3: TGTGCCAGCAGGAGTACAGGGTACTGGCAGACCCAGTACTTC.

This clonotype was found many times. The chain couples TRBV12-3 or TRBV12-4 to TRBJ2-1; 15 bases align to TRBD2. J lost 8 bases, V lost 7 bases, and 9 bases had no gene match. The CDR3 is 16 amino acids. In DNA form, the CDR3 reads TGTGCCAGCACCCACGGACTAGCGGGGGGGGGAGATGAGCAGTTCTTC. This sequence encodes CASTHGLAGGGDEQFF.

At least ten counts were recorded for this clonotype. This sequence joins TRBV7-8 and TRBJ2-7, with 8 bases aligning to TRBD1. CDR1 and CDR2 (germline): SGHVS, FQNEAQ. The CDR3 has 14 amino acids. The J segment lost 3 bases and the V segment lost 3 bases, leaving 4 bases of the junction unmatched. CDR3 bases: TGTGCCAGCAGCTTCGAAACAGGGGGCTACGAGCAGTACTTC. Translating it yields CASSFETGGYEQYF.

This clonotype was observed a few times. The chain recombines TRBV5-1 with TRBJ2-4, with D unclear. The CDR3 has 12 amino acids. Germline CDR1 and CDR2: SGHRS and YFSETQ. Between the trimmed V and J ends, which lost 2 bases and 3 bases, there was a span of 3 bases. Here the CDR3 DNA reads TGCGCCAGCAGCTTCGACAAAAACATTCAGTACTTC. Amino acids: CASSFDKNIQYF.

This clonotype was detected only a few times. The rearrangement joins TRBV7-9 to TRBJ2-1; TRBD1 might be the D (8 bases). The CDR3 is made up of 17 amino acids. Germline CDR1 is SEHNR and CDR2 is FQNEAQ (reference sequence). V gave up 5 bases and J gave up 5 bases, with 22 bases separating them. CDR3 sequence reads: CASSPTGGGSFNNEQFF. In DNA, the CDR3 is TGTGCCAGCAGCCCCACAGGGGGGGGGTCCTTCAACAATGAGCAGTTCTTC.

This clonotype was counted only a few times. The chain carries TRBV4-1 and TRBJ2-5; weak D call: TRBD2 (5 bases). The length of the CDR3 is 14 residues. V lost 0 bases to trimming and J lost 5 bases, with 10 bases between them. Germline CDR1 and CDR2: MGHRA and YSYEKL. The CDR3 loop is CASSQEADWETQYF. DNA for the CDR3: TGCGCCAGCAGCCAAGAAGCGGATTGGGAGACCCAGTACTTC.

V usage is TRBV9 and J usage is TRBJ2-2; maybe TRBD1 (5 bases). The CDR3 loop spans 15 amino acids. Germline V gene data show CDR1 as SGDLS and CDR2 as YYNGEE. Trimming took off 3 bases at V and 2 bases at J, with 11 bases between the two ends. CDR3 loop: CASSASRANTGELFF. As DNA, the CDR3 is TGTGCCAGCAGCGCCTCCAGGGCAAACACCGGGGAGCTGTTTTTT. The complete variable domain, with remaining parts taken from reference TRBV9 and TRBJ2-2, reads DSGVTQTPKHLITATGQRVTLRCSPRSGDLSVYWYQQSLDQGLQFLIQYYNGEERAKGNILERFSAQQFPDLHSELNLSSLELGDSALYFCASSASRANTGELFFGEGSRLTVL.

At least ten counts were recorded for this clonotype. The CDR3 bases are TGTGCCAGCAGCCTGGATGGGCCTAGTAGCTACAATGAGCAGTTCTTC. Translation gives CASSLDGPSSYNEQFF. The chain couples TRBV5-8 to TRBJ2-1; D not resolved. This CDR3 has 16 residues. V was shortened by 4 bases and J by 3 bases, with 17 bases between the two germline ends. Germline CDR1 is SGHTS and CDR2 is YDEGEE.

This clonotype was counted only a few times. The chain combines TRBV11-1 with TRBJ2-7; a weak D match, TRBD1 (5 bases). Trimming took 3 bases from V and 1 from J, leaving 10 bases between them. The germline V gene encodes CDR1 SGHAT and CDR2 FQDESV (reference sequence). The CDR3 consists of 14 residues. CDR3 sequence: CASSFGDSSYEQYF. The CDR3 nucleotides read TGTGCCAGCAGCTTCGGAGACAGTTCCTACGAGCAGTACTTC.

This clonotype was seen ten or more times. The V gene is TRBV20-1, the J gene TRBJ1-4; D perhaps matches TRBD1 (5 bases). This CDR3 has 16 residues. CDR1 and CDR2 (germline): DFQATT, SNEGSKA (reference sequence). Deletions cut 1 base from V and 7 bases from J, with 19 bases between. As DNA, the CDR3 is TGCAGTGCTAGAGTAGGGATGAGGGGTACCCTTGAAAAACTGTTTTTT. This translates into CSARVGMRGTLEKLFF.

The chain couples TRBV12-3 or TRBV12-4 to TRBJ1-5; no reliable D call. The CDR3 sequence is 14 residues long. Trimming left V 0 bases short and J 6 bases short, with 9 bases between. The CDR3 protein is CASSLAGRVQPQHF. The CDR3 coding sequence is TGTGCCAGCAGTTTAGCTGGTAGGGTTCAGCCCCAGCATTTT.

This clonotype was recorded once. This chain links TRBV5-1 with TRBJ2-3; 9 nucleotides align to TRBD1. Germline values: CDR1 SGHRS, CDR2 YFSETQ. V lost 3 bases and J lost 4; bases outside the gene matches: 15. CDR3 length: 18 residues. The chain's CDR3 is CASSSLPVGTGYPDTQYF. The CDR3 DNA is TGCGCCAGCAGCTCCTTACCAGTAGGGACAGGGTATCCAGATACGCAGTATTTT. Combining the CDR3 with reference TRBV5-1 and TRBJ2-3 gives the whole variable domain KAGVTQTPRYLIKTRGQQVTLSCSPISGHRSVSWYQQTPGQGLQFLFEYFSETQRNKGNFPGRFSGRQFSNSRSEMNVSTLELGDSALYLCASSSLPVGTGYPDTQYFGPGTRLTVL.

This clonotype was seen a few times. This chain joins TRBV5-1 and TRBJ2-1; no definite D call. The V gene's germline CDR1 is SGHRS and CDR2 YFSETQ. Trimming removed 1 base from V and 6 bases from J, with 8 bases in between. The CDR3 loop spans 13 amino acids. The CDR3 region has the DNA TGCGCCAGCAGCTTGTCTGCCTTCAATGAGCAGTTCTTC. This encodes CASSLSAFNEQFF.

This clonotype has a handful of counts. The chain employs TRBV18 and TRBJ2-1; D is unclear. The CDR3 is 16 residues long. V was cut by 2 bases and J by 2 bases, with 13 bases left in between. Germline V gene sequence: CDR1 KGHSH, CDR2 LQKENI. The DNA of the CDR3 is TGTGCCAGCTCACCAATCACGCGTAAGGCCTACAATGAGCAGTTCTTC. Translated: CASSPITRKAYNEQFF.

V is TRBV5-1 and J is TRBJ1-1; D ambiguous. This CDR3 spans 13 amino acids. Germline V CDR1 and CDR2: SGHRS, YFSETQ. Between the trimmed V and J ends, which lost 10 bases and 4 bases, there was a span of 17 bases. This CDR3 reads CASAGDGRTEAFF. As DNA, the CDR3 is TGCGCCTCAGCAGGTGATGGGCGCACTGAAGCTTTCTTT.